The source of this T cell receptor beta chain is a study of shared clonotypes between healthy human individuals. Study results and limitations: Richness estimates generally favored naive over memory subsets. Generation of non-shared clonotypes was less probable than generation of clonotypes shared by all four donors.

CDR3 length: 13 amino acids. Trimming took 2 bases from V and 1 from J, leaving 5 bases between them. The germline V gene has CDR1 MDHEN and CDR2 SYDVKM. Comments on this clone: Its antigen is still unknown. Distinct nucleotide sequences in the sample also encode this CDR3.

This table comes from immunoSEQ multiplex PCR, and its TCRdb copy is limited to in-frame clones, with some not included. The data show approximately 620,000 clones, roughly 97% seen once. The J gene is TRBJ1-1, the V gene TRBV28; D not resolved. The source of this sequence is a woman in her twenties or thirties in good health. Input material: naive CD4+ T cells sorted from blood. The subset denotes: CD45RA+ positively selected. The CDR3 sequence: CASSLRQNTEAFF. The CDR3, as DNA: TGTGCCAGCAGTTTAAGACAGAACACTGAAGCTTTCTTT.